What follows are 12 T cell receptor beta chains derived from one specimen sequenced in a study of siplizumab effects on memory and regulatory T cells. Using immunoSEQ multiplex PCR, the repertoire was profiled, and TCRdb retains in-frame clones only, with some absent. The sample includes some 63,000 clones, roughly 96% seen only once; the top ten take about 0.1%. The sequencing input was naive CD8+ T cells sorted from blood. These receptors were obtained from a human donor in good health.

CDR3 in amino acids: CASSLSVYGGASFF. The CDR3 nucleotides read TGTGCCAGCAGTTTATCGGTTTATGGGGGGGCCTCGTTCTTC. The genes are TRBV27 and TRBJ2-1; tentative D call: TRBD2 (7 bases). There are 14 residues in the CDR3. From germline, CDR1 is MNHEY and CDR2 SMNVEV (reference sequence). Trimming removed 0 bases at V and 15 bases at J, with 18 bases between.

Concerning this clone: One end of the junction does not line up with germline, which may come from a read error. The chain is built from TRBV6-4 and TRBJ1-2; D gene ambiguous. CDR1 and CDR2 (germline): MRHNA, SNTAGT. The CDR3 is 10 amino acids. The CDR3 loop is CASSDRAKLF. The DNA of the CDR3 is TGTGCCAGCAGTGACCGGGCGAAACTCTTC.

This chain links TRBV27 with TRBJ2-1; TRBD2 is a possible D gene (6 bases). V was cut by 0 bases and J by 1 base, with 19 bases left in between. Germline CDR1 is MNHEY and CDR2 is SMNVEV (reference sequence). This CDR3 contains 19 residues. The CDR3 nucleotides read TGTGCCAGCAGTTTATCGGAGGGGCGCGTGTTCCAGTCCTACAATGAGCAGTTCTTC. As protein: CASSLSEGRVFQSYNEQFF.

This chain's CDR3 is CASSQEMQRPYNEQFF. CDR3 nucleotides: TGTGCCAGCAGCCAAGAGATGCAGCGCCCCTACAATGAGCAGTTCTTC. The chain has TRBV4-2 and TRBJ2-1, with D unclear. With 0 bases removed from V and 2 bases from J, the gap between germline ends came to 11 bases. CDR1 and CDR2 (germline): LGHNA, YNFKEQ. This CDR3 is built from 16 residues.

The chain combines TRBV10-3 with TRBJ1-1; no clear D gene. V was cut by 10 bases and J by 3 bases, with 6 bases left in between. The germline V gene encodes CDR1 ENHRY and CDR2 SYGVKD. This CDR3 contains 10 residues. CDR3 nucleotide sequence: TGTGCCAGCGGGGACACTGAAGCTTTCTTT. Protein sequence: CASGDTEAFF.

The J gene is TRBJ1-2, the V gene TRBV13; D is unclear. V dropped 3 bases and J dropped 6 bases, with 14 bases sitting between them. From germline, CDR1 is PRHDT and CDR2 FYEKMQ (reference sequence). The CDR3 has 14 amino acids. The CDR3 DNA reads as TGTGCCAGCAGCTTCGGACGGACGCTGGATGGCTACACCTTC. Its translation is CASSFGRTLDGYTF. The full variable domain, rest sourced from reference TRBV13 and TRBJ1-2, is AAGVIQSPRHLIKEKRETATLKCYPIPRHDTVYWYQQGPGQDPQFLISFYEKMQSDKGSIPDRFSAQQFSDYHSELNMSSLELGDSALYFCASSFGRTLDGYTFGSGTRLTVV.

The genes are TRBV18 and TRBJ2-5; no clear D. The CDR3 loop spans 12 amino acids. Trimming took 0 bases from V and 5 from J, leaving 4 bases between them. The V gene's germline CDR1 is KGHSH and CDR2 LQKENI. Written as DNA, the CDR3 is TGTGCCAGCTCACCACCGGTGGAGACCCAGTACTTC. It yields the protein CASSPPVETQYF.

The chain is built from TRBV11-2 and TRBJ2-7; D is undetermined. Germline V lookup: CDR1 SGHAT, CDR2 FQNNGV. V gave up 1 base and J gave up 5 bases, with 3 bases separating them. The CDR3 sequence is 11 residues long. CDR3 sequence: CASSLVNEQYF. CDR3 DNA: TGTGCCAGCAGCTTAGTTAACGAGCAGTACTTC. The full variable domain, its missing parts supplied by reference TRBV11-2 and TRBJ2-7, is EAGVAQSPRYKIIEKRQSVAFWCNPISGHATLYWYQQILGQGPKLLIQFQNNGVVDDSQLPKDRFSAERLKGVDSTLKIQPAKLEDSAVYLCASSLVNEQYFGPGTRLTVT.

This sequence joins TRBV27 and TRBJ1-2; TRBD1 matches at 8 bases. The CDR3 runs to 13 residues. Germline trimming cut 5 bases from V and 8 bases from J; bases unmatched to any gene: 7. Germline CDR1 and CDR2: MNHEY and SMNVEV (reference sequence). CDR3 DNA sequence: TGTGCCAGCAGTGGTGGACAGGGACACGGCTACACCTTC. This encodes CASSGGQGHGYTF.

The rearrangement links TRBV27 to TRBJ1-1; D gene unclear. Germline V CDR1 and CDR2: MNHEY, SMNVEV (reference sequence). Trimming left V 4 bases short and J 0 bases short, with 3 bases between. The CDR3 spans 12 residues. CDR3 bases: TGTGCCAGCAGTTCCATGAACACTGAAGCTTTCTTT. This translates into CASSSMNTEAFF.

The chain joins TRBV4-1 to TRBJ2-7; D ambiguous. This CDR3 has 11 amino acids. The germline CDR1 and CDR2 sequences are MGHRA and YSYEKL. The ends were cut back, 2 bases at V and 9 bases at J, with 8 bases in the middle. CDR3 loop: CASSQSSRQYF. In DNA form, the CDR3 reads TGCGCCAGCAGCCAAAGCAGTCGGCAGTACTTC.

Here the CDR3 reads CASSGGPDTQYF. CDR3 DNA sequence: TGCGCCAGCAGTGGGGGGCCAGATACGCAGTATTTT. The chain carries TRBV10-2 and TRBJ2-3, with D perhaps matching TRBD1 (6 bases). Trimming took off 4 bases at V and 4 bases at J, with 6 bases between the two ends. Germline V gene sequence: CDR1 WSHSY, CDR2 SAAADI. CDR3 length: 12 amino acids.